The 11 T cell receptor beta chains below were found in one sample sequenced in a study of beta chain features in type 1 diabetes. The sequenced template was cDNA made from the entire isolated RNA. Repertoires were generated with immunoSEQ multiplex PCR, while TCRdb's copy carries only in-frame clones and drops some. The sample shows about 350,000 clones, 20% of them seen only once. Source material: naive CD4+ T cells from blood. These receptors were obtained from a woman aged 18-35 years in good health.

The table lists this clone with a few counts. The chain joins TRBV9 to TRBJ2-4; 9 positions agree with TRBD2. V was pared by 0 bases and J by 5 bases, with 3 bases of the junction left unmatched. From germline, CDR1 is SGDLS and CDR2 YYNGEE. The CDR3 consists of 15 residues. The CDR3 sequence is CASSVGLAGENIQYF. The CDR3 DNA reads as TGTGCCAGCAGCGTAGGGTTAGCGGGAGAAAACATTCAGTACTTC. Together with reference TRBV9 and TRBJ2-4, the CDR3 gives the full variable domain: DSGVTQTPKHLITATGQRVTLRCSPRSGDLSVYWYQQSLDQGLQFLIQYYNGEERAKGNILERFSAQQFPDLHSELNLSSLELGDSALYFCASSVGLAGENIQYFGAGTRLSVL.

V and J are TRBV5-4 and TRBJ2-1, with a tentative D call TRBD2 (6 bases). The CDR3 is 17 amino acids. Germline lookup yields CDR1 SGHNT and CDR2 YYREEE (reference sequence). V was trimmed by 1 base and J by 5 bases, leaving 19 bases between them. As DNA, the CDR3 is TGTGCCAGCAGCTTGAGGGGTACTAGCACGCCCCACAATGAGCAGTTCTTC. This codes for CASSLRGTSTPHNEQFF. Supplemented by reference TRBV5-4 and TRBJ2-1, the full variable domain reads ETGVTQSPTHLIKTRGQQVTLRCSSQSGHNTVSWYQQALGQGPQFIFQYYREEENGRGNFPPRFSGLQFPNYSSELNVNALELDDSALYLCASSLRGTSTPHNEQFFGPGTRLTVL.

The chain employs TRBV6-5 and TRBJ1-1, with 9 bases matching TRBD1. This CDR3 is built from 14 residues. Germline CDR1 reads MNHEY; CDR2 reads SVGAGI. The ends lost 6 bases at V and 3 bases at J; junction bases unmatched: 5. CDR3 loop: CASRLQGADTEAFF. The CDR3 nucleotides are TGTGCCAGCAGATTACAGGGGGCCGACACTGAAGCTTTCTTT.

This clone was counted a few times. This chain joins TRBV4-3 and TRBJ1-2; D unresolved. Germline CDR1 is LGHNA and CDR2 is YSLEER. The CDR3 is 12 amino acids. Trimming pared 1 base from V and 6 bases from J, leaving 6 bases between. The CDR3: CASSQGHNGYTF. In DNA form, the CDR3 reads TGCGCCAGCAGCCAAGGACATAATGGCTACACCTTC.

V and J are TRBV5-1 and TRBJ2-2, with a possible D match to TRBD1 (5 bases). This CDR3 is 15 amino acids long. In germline, CDR1 is SGHRS, CDR2 YFSETQ. V was clipped by 2 bases and J by 4 bases, with 12 bases between them. The CDR3 loop is CASSFSPRATGELFF. Here the CDR3 DNA reads TGCGCCAGCAGCTTCTCCCCCAGGGCCACCGGGGAGCTGTTTTTT.

This clone was detected a few times. The V call is TRBV5-1, the J call TRBJ2-2; 9 bases match TRBD1. V lost 3 bases to trimming and J lost 2 bases; unmatched junction nucleotides: 5. The CDR3 runs 16 residues. Per germline, CDR1 SGHRS and CDR2 YFSETQ. CDR3 DNA sequence: TGCGCCAGCAGCTCGGGACAGGGACTTAACACCGGGGAGCTGTTTTTT. This codes for CASSSGQGLNTGELFF.

This clone was detected a few times. The CDR3 nucleotides are TGTGCCTGGAGTGTAGGGGGCAGAAACACTGAAGCTTTCTTT. Translated: CAWSVGGRNTEAFF. V is TRBV30 and J is TRBJ1-1, with TRBD1 matching 7 bases. The length of the CDR3 is 14 residues. V shed 0 bases, J shed 2 bases, and the junction held 3 bases outside the gene matches. Per the germline V gene, CDR1 is GTSNPN and CDR2 is SVGIG (reference sequence).

The V and J genes are TRBV4-2 and TRBJ2-4, with 11 bases identical to TRBD2. CDR1 and CDR2 from the germline V gene are LGHNA and YNFKEQ. After removal of 4 bases from V and 6 bases from J, the junction contained 14 bases not matched to a gene. This CDR3 has 18 amino acids. The chain's CDR3 is CASSREASGGPRLNIQYF. The DNA of the CDR3 is TGTGCCAGCAGCCGAGAGGCTAGCGGGGGGCCACGGTTAAACATTCAGTACTTC.

The chain employs TRBV29-1 and TRBJ1-1; 8 bases agree with TRBD1. V was clipped by 7 bases and J by 0 bases; unmatched bases: 7. Germline V gene data show CDR1 as SQVTM and CDR2 as ANQGSEA. CDR3 size: 14 residues. CDR3 DNA sequence: TGCAGCGCCCCACACAGGGGGATGAACACTGAAGCTTTCTTT. Translation: CSAPHRGMNTEAFF.

This clone was counted only a few times. This chain joins TRBV9 and TRBJ1-4; TRBD1 agrees at 8 bases. This CDR3 has 17 residues. The ends lost 4 bases at V and 8 bases at J; junction bases unmatched: 16. Germline V CDR1 and CDR2: SGDLS, YYNGEE. DNA of the CDR3: TGTGCCAGCAGCCCAACAGGGGGGGGGCCGGTCGACGAAAAACTGTTTTTT. Its protein is CASSPTGGGPVDEKLFF.

This clone was seen only a few times. Additional DNA sequences in this sample encode the identical CDR3. The rearrangement links TRBV7-3 to TRBJ2-6; tentatively, D is TRBD1 (5 bases). The V and J ends lost 4 bases and 4 bases respectively, with 11 bases between them. This CDR3 has 15 amino acids. CDR1 SGHTA and CDR2 FQGTGA come from the germline V gene. CDR3 sequence: CASSSSGSGANVLTF. The CDR3 DNA reads as TGTGCCAGCAGCTCGTCAGGGTCCGGGGCCAACGTCCTGACTTTC.